The subject of this entry is one TCR beta chain. This sample was included in a study of monozygotic twins with inflammatory bowel disease. After re-calling the 5' RACE reads, TCRdb lists one entry per CDR3 protein, DNA absent. The record lists approximately 300,000 distinct CDR3 sequences, of which the ten most abundant hold roughly 5.2%. This CDR3 is 14 amino acids long. CDR1 is MNHEY and CDR2 is SVGAGI in the germline V gene. Sequencing was performed on blood. The V and J genes are TRBV6-5 and TRBJ1-2; TCRdb reports TRBD1, a call that lacks DNA to check it against. The sequence was obtained from a human donor with ulcerative colitis or Crohn's disease, or a healthy co-twin of an affected twin (not recorded which). The CDR3 protein is CASSSHGTGVGYTF.